These 18 T cell receptor beta chains were sequenced from one sample in a study of monozygotic twins with inflammatory bowel disease. TCRdb reprocessed the 5' RACE reads and keeps a single row for each CDR3 protein, giving no DNA. Its clone listing holds a few hundred thousand distinct CDR3 sequences. Sequenced material: blood. These TCRs come from a human donor with ulcerative colitis or Crohn's disease, or a healthy co-twin of an affected twin (not recorded which).

The chain carries TRBV12-3 or TRBV12-4 and TRBJ2-6; TCRdb lists TRBD1, though no DNA is available to test this call. This CDR3 spans 15 amino acids. The CDR3 spells CASSRDSSGANVLTF.

The chain's CDR3 is CASSTQGSVYNEQFF. The chain has TRBV11-2 and TRBJ2-1; TCRdb selects TRBD1, and the lack of DNA leaves this call unchecked. The CDR3 runs 15 residues. CDR1 and CDR2 from the germline V gene are SGHAT and FQNNGV.

CDR3 sequence: CASSLSGQGRQETQYF. The chain carries TRBV28 and TRBJ2-5; the TCRdb call, TRBD1, lacks DNA for checking. The CDR3 has 16 amino acids. Germline V gene lookup returns CDR1 MDHEN and CDR2 SYDVKM.

The chain employs TRBV20-1 and TRBJ2-7. Germline V gene sequence: CDR1 DFQATT, CDR2 SNEGSKA (reference sequence). This CDR3 is built from 12 residues. This CDR3 is CSGVPSSYEQYF.

The chain is built from TRBV19 and TRBJ1-1; no DNA is available, so the TRBD1 call from TCRdb remains unchecked. CDR1 is LNHDA and CDR2 is SQIVND in the germline V gene (reference sequence). The CDR3 sequence is 16 residues long. CDR3 residues: CASSTQGARGLTEAFF.

The chain recombines TRBV30 with TRBJ2-5; the TCRdb call, TRBD1, lacks DNA for checking. The germline V gene has CDR1 GTSNPN and CDR2 SVGIG (reference sequence). The CDR3 spans 15 residues. The CDR3 here is CAWSVGQGRIRTQYF.

The chain is built from TRBV2 and TRBJ2-7; without DNA, the TCRdb call of TRBD1 cannot be checked. Germline lookup yields CDR1 SNHLY and CDR2 FYNNEI. This CDR3 is 14 amino acids long. CDR3: CASTGQGSSYEQYF.

V gene TRBV7-9 combines with J gene TRBJ1-3; TCRdb calls TRBD1, which cannot be checked without DNA. CDR1 and CDR2 from the germline V gene are SEHNR and FQNEAQ (reference sequence). The CDR3 extends over 17 amino acids. The CDR3 sequence: CASSLTAGLPDGHTIYF. Full variable domain (missing parts from reference TRBV7-9 and TRBJ1-3): DTGVSQNPRHKITKRGQNVTFRCDPISEHNRLYWYRQTLGQGPEFLTYFQNEAQLEKSRLLSDRFSAERPKGSFSTLEIQRTEQGDSAMYLCASSLTAGLPDGHTIYFGEGSWLTVV.

The gene calls are TRBV6-5 and TRBJ2-7; TCRdb reports TRBD2, a call that lacks DNA to check it against. The V gene's germline CDR1 is MNHEY and CDR2 SVGAGI. This CDR3 has 15 residues. CDR3: CASSWEDGPTYEQYF.

This chain links TRBV7-6 with TRBJ2-3. The CDR3 has 16 amino acids. Germline V lookup: CDR1 SGHVS, CDR2 FNYEAQ. This CDR3 reads CASSLGPATSTDTQYF.

The V and J genes are TRBV5-1 and TRBJ2-7; with no DNA, the TCRdb D assignment of TRBD1 cannot be verified. CDR1 SGHRS and CDR2 YFSETQ come from the germline V gene. CDR3 size: 13 residues. The CDR3 protein is CASSSKTVYEQYF.

The rearrangement links TRBV9 to TRBJ2-5. CDR1 SGDLS and CDR2 YYNGEE come from the germline V gene. This CDR3 has 15 residues. The CDR3 loop reads CASSVLTNGQETQYF.

The rearrangement joins TRBV5-5 to TRBJ1-5; lacking DNA, the TRBD1 call made by TCRdb goes unchecked. Germline CDR1 reads SGHKS; CDR2 reads YYEKEE (reference sequence). This CDR3 spans 16 amino acids. CDR3: CASSRTGDYSNQPQHF.

CDR3 sequence: CASSQERGQTYEQYF. This sequence joins TRBV4-1 and TRBJ2-7; the TCRdb D gene call, TRBD1, has no DNA to confirm it. The CDR3 consists of 15 residues. Germline V CDR1 and CDR2: MGHRA, YSYEKL.

This chain links TRBV11-1 with TRBJ2-2. The CDR3 sequence is 13 residues long. CDR1 is SGHAT, CDR2 FQDESV, per germline (reference sequence). The CDR3 loop reads CASSLAGDGELFF.

The V and J genes are TRBV29-1 and TRBJ1-6; without DNA, the TCRdb call of TRBD1 cannot be checked. Germline V gives CDR1 SQVTM, CDR2 ANQGSEA. The CDR3 totals 13 residues. CDR3 in amino acids: CSVRQKYNSPLHF.

V gene TRBV5-1 combines with J gene TRBJ2-3; without DNA, the TCRdb call of TRBD2 cannot be checked. The V gene's germline CDR1 is SGHRS and CDR2 YFSETQ. This CDR3 has 15 amino acids. CDR3 in amino acids: CASSYGLDLTDTQYF.

The V and J genes are TRBV4-2 and TRBJ2-1; as DNA is missing, the TRBD1 call by TCRdb cannot be tested. The germline V gene has CDR1 LGHNA and CDR2 YNFKEQ. This CDR3 contains 15 residues. The CDR3 here is CASSQVKDRLNEQFF.